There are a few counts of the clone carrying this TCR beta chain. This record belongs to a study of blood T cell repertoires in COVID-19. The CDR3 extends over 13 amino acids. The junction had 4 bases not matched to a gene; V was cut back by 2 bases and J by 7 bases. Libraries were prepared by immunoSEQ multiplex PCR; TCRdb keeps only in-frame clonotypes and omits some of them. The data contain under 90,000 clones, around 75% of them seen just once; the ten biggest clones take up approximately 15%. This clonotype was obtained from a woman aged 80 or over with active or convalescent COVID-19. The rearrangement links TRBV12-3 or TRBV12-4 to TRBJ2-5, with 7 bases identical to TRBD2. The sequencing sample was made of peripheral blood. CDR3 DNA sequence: TGTGCCAGCAGTTTAACGGGGGAGGGGACCCAGTACTTC. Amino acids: CASSLTGEGTQYF.